The 5 T cell receptor beta chains reported below all come from one sample, sequenced in a study of T cell repertoires in cytomegalovirus infection. TCRdb analysed the reads with MiXCR anew, one entry per CDR3 protein. In the table there are over 300,000 distinct CDR3 sequences, over 7.5% of which are singletons. Source material: PBMCs. These receptors all stem from a human donor in good health (CMV status not recorded). Some clones in this sample may be carry-over from other donors' samples.

This clonotype has ten or more counts. The gene calls are TRBV4-3 and TRBJ2-2; D unclear. This CDR3 is 14 amino acids long. Germline values: CDR1 LGHNA, CDR2 YSLEER. Between the trimmed V and J ends, which lost 5 bases and 8 bases, there was a span of 15 bases. The DNA for the CDR3 is TGCGCCAGCAGCACCGCCCCCTTGGGGGGGGAGCTGTTTTTT. Protein sequence: CASSTAPLGGELFF.

This clonotype showed up many times. This sequence joins TRBV7-2 and TRBJ2-5; D gene ambiguous. This CDR3 spans 13 amino acids. Between the trimmed V and J ends, which lost 6 bases and 4 bases, there was a span of 12 bases. Germline CDR1 is SGHTA and CDR2 is FQGNSA. CDR3 coding DNA: TGTGCCAGCAGTCCCCCGACTTTAGAGACCCAGTACTTC. As protein: CASSPPTLETQYF. The variable domain in full, with the rest retrieved from reference TRBV7-2 and TRBJ2-5, is GAGVSQSPSNKVTEKGKDVELRCDPISGHTALYWYRQSLGQGLEFLIYFQGNSAPDKSGLPSDRFSAERTGGSVSTLTIQRTQQEDSAVYLCASSPPTLETQYFGPGTRLLVL.

This clonotype has just a few counts. This chain joins TRBV12-3 or TRBV12-4 and TRBJ2-7; TRBD2 is a possible D gene (5 bases). Trimming left V 4 bases short and J 3 bases short, with 7 bases between. The CDR3 runs to 12 residues. In DNA, the CDR3 is TGTGCCAGCAGTTACGGGAACTACGAGCAGTACTTC. Translating it yields CASSYGNYEQYF.

This clonotype was recorded a few times. The chain couples TRBV7-2 to TRBJ2-2, with 13 bases fitting TRBD2. Germline V gene sequence: CDR1 SGHTA, CDR2 FQGNSA. V shed 2 bases, J shed 0 bases, and the junction held 6 bases outside the gene matches. This CDR3 contains 19 residues. The chain's CDR3 is CASSLTSGGAAANTGELFF. The CDR3 nucleotides read TGTGCCAGCAGCTTAACTAGCGGGGGGGCTGCCGCGAACACCGGGGAGCTGTTTTTT.

In its sample, this clonotype was seen a few times. V and J are TRBV28 and TRBJ1-4, with a possible D match to TRBD1 (5 bases). Germline V gene sequence: CDR1 MDHEN, CDR2 SYDVKM. V shed 3 bases and J shed 3 bases, with 8 bases lying between them. CDR3 length: 14 amino acids. For the CDR3, the DNA is TGTGCCAGCAGTTTGCCAGGGCCTAATGAAAAACTGTTTTTT. Its translation: CASSLPGPNEKLFF.